One and the same sample provided the 24 T cell receptor beta chains below, sequenced in a study of shared clonotypes between healthy human individuals. The table came from immunoSEQ multiplex PCR; TCRdb's copy has only in-frame clones and leaves some out. The sample lists approximately 530,000 clones, 90% to 96% occurring once. The sample was naive CD4+ T cells sorted from blood. As to subset: CD45RA+ positively selected. The receptors here all came from a woman aged 25-40 years in good health.

The chain employs TRBV4-1 and TRBJ2-3; D ambiguous. V dropped 0 bases and J dropped 4 bases, with 5 bases sitting between them. The CDR3 spans 13 residues. Looked up from germline, CDR1 is MGHRA and CDR2 is YSYEKL. The CDR3 DNA reads as TGCGCCAGCAGCCAAGAATTTGCAGATACGCAGTATTTT. Its protein product is CASSQEFADTQYF.

This rearrangement joins TRBV30 to TRBJ2-4; D gene ambiguous. Germline lookup yields CDR1 GTSNPN and CDR2 SVGIG (reference sequence). The CDR3 loop spans 12 amino acids. The V and J ends lost 1 base and 10 bases respectively, with 11 bases between them. CDR3 nucleotide sequence: TGTGCCTGGAGTGCGGGCCCACAAATTCAGTACTTC. Its translation is CAWSAGPQIQYF. The whole variable domain, remainder taken from reference TRBV30 and TRBJ2-4, is SQTIHQWPATLVQPVGSPLSLECTVEGTSNPNLYWYRQAAGRGLQLLFYSVGIGQISSEVPQNLSASRPQDRQFILSSKKLLLSDSGFYLCAWSAGPQIQYFGAGTRLSVL.

There are a few counts of this clone. J is TRBJ1-1 and V is TRBV11-3; TRBD1 matches 7 bases. The CDR3 spans 15 residues. Germline trimming cut 5 bases from V and 5 bases from J; bases unmatched to any gene: 11. Germline V lookup: CDR1 SGHNT, CDR2 YENEEA. DNA of the CDR3: TGTGCCAGCAGCCCTAAAGGAGGGGGCCGAACTGAAGCTTTCTTT. Amino acids: CASSPKGGGRTEAFF.

DNA of the CDR3: TGTGCCAGCAGTGAGACCCGGTCGAACACTGAAGCTTTCTTT. This codes for CASSETRSNTEAFF. This chain connects TRBV2 to TRBJ1-1; no clear D gene. The CDR3 has 14 residues. Trimming shortened V by 3 bases and J by 1 base, and 9 bases separated the two germline ends. CDR1 and CDR2 from the germline V gene are SNHLY and FYNNEI.

The CDR3 region is CASSYSRDHGPQHF. The DNA for the CDR3 is TGTGCCAGCAGTTACTCCAGGGACCACGGGCCCCAGCATTTT. The rearrangement uses TRBV6-5 and TRBJ1-5, with a weak D call TRBD1 (5 bases). This CDR3 has 14 amino acids. Trimming removed 0 bases at V and 9 bases at J, with 12 bases between. Germline CDR1 is MNHEY and CDR2 is SVGAGI.

This clone appeared once. The chain combines TRBV4-1 with TRBJ2-1, with 9 bases that match TRBD2. CDR1 is MGHRA and CDR2 is YSYEKL in the germline V gene. Losses at the gene ends were 0 bases for V and 5 bases for J; bases not matched to a gene: 11. CDR3 length equals 18 residues. The CDR3 sequence: CASSQDSLLAGINNEQFF. The DNA for the CDR3 is TGCGCCAGCAGCCAAGACTCATTGCTAGCGGGAATTAACAATGAGCAGTTCTTC.

This chain connects TRBV28 to TRBJ2-6; D may correspond to TRBD1 or TRBD2 (5 bases each). Germline lookup yields CDR1 MDHEN and CDR2 SYDVKM. The CDR3 extends over 18 amino acids. The V end was cut by 4 bases, the J end by 0 bases, with 16 bases between. CDR3 nucleotides: TGTGCCAGCAGTTCCCCGGGACGGAGGTCCTCTGGGGCCAACGTCCTGACTTTC. It yields the protein CASSSPGRRSSGANVLTF.

The J gene is TRBJ2-1, the V gene TRBV18, with D maybe TRBD2 (6 bases). The CDR3 runs to 14 residues. The germline V gene has CDR1 KGHSH and CDR2 LQKENI. With 3 bases removed from V and 4 bases from J, the gap between germline ends came to 10 bases. CDR3 sequence: CASSPTGAYNEQFF. CDR3 DNA: TGTGCCAGCTCACCGACGGGAGCATACAATGAGCAGTTCTTC.

The genes are TRBV11-2 and TRBJ1-2, with D hard to call. This CDR3 has 11 residues. V lost 1 base, J lost 8 bases, and 5 bases lay in between. CDR1 is SGHAT and CDR2 is FQNNGV in the germline V gene. CDR3 amino acids: CASSLVGGYTF. The CDR3 DNA reads TGTGCCAGCAGCTTAGTCGGCGGCTACACCTTC. The whole variable domain, filled in from reference TRBV11-2 and TRBJ1-2, reads EAGVAQSPRYKIIEKRQSVAFWCNPISGHATLYWYQQILGQGPKLLIQFQNNGVVDDSQLPKDRFSAERLKGVDSTLKIQPAKLEDSAVYLCASSLVGGYTFGSGTRLTVV.

The chain has TRBV28 and TRBJ1-5; 10 bases agree with TRBD1. This CDR3 has 15 amino acids. Per the germline V gene, CDR1 is MDHEN and CDR2 is SYDVKM. The J segment lost 6 bases and the V segment lost 6 bases, leaving 8 bases of the junction unmatched. The CDR3 DNA reads as TGTGCCAGCAGCAGACAGGGGGCTCGCCCTCAGCCCCAGCATTTT. Protein product: CASSRQGARPQPQHF.

The chain recombines TRBV6-1 with TRBJ2-7; tentative D call: TRBD1 (6 bases). The CDR3 runs 15 residues. Germline values: CDR1 MNHNS, CDR2 SASEGT. V was trimmed by 0 bases and J by 1 base, leaving 10 bases between them. The CDR3 is CASSEALQGSYEQYF. The CDR3 bases are TGTGCCAGCAGTGAAGCCTTACAGGGATCCTACGAGCAGTACTTC.

The chain uses TRBV6-6 and TRBJ2-7; D remains unclear. Trimming left V 0 bases short and J 3 bases short, with 6 bases between. This CDR3 has 13 amino acids. The germline gives CDR1 MNHNY, CDR2 SVGAGI (reference sequence). The DNA for the CDR3 is TGTGCCAGCAGTTACTCTGACCTCTACGAGCAGTACTTC. This encodes CASSYSDLYEQYF.

V usage is TRBV28 and J usage is TRBJ1-2, with 8 bases identical to TRBD1. Germline CDR1 MDHEN, CDR2 SYDVKM. The V gene end was trimmed by 6 bases and the J gene end by 8 bases; junction bases not matched to a gene: 11. The CDR3 is made up of 14 amino acids. The CDR3 reads CASSSGQGVSGYTF. The CDR3 bases are TGTGCCAGCAGCTCCGGACAGGGAGTGAGCGGCTACACCTTC.

The chain carries TRBV19 and TRBJ1-1; 10 bases map to TRBD1. CDR1 is LNHDA, CDR2 SQIVND, per germline (reference sequence). This CDR3 contains 18 residues. Trimming cost V 6 bases and J 3 bases; bases outside gene matches: 16. Written as DNA, the CDR3 is TGTGCCAGTAGCACGACCGGGACAGGGGTCGTGAGAGACACTGAAGCTTTCTTT. Amino acids: CASSTTGTGVVRDTEAFF.

This clone was recorded only once. The chain combines TRBV5-6 with TRBJ1-2; 9 bases align to TRBD1. Germline V gene sequence: CDR1 SGHDT, CDR2 YYEEEE. Unmatched junction bases numbered 8, after V lost 3 bases and J lost 8 bases. The CDR3 loop spans 14 amino acids. The CDR3, as DNA: TGTGCCAGCAGCTCGTGGGACAGGGAGTACGGCTACACCTTC. Protein product: CASSSWDREYGYTF. Combining the CDR3 with reference TRBV5-6 and TRBJ1-2 gives the whole variable domain DAGVTQSPTHLIKTRGQQVTLRCSPKSGHDTVSWYQQALGQGPQFIFQYYEEEERQRGNFPDRFSGHQFPNYSSELNVNALLLGDSALYLCASSSWDREYGYTFGSGTRLTVV.

V and J are TRBV10-3 and TRBJ2-7, with D possibly being TRBD1 (6 bases). V lost 8 bases and J 2 bases, leaving 10 bases between the germline ends. CDR3 size: 12 residues. Germline assignment: CDR1 ENHRY and CDR2 SYGVKD. The CDR3 sequence: CAIGQPTYEQYF. In nucleotides, the CDR3 is TGTGCCATCGGACAGCCAACCTACGAGCAGTACTTC.

The chain is built from TRBV5-1 and TRBJ1-4; the D gene is possibly TRBD1 (5 bases). The CDR3 is made up of 15 amino acids. Germline values: CDR1 SGHRS, CDR2 YFSETQ. The V gene lost 0 bases and the J gene lost 6 bases, with 12 bases spanning the gap. CDR3 nucleotides: TGCGCCAGCAGCTTGGCCGGGGGTTTGGATGAAAAACTGTTTTTT. It encodes CASSLAGGLDEKLFF.

This chain links TRBV19 with TRBJ1-5, with 10 nucleotides matching TRBD1. The length of the CDR3 is 15 residues. Per the germline V gene, CDR1 is LNHDA and CDR2 is SQIVND (reference sequence). The trim removed 6 bases at V and 12 bases at J, leaving 14 bases unmatched. CDR3 bases: TGTGCCAGTAGAAATCTGGGGACAGGGGATCGCCACCAGCATTTT. The encoded protein is CASRNLGTGDRHQHF.

The genes are TRBV2 and TRBJ1-3; D perhaps matches TRBD1 (5 bases). Deletions cut 3 bases from V and 5 bases from J, with 11 bases between. Germline CDR1 reads SNHLY; CDR2 reads FYNNEI. This CDR3 region has 14 residues. CDR3 bases: TGTGCCAGCAGTGATTCGGGACCGAGAAACACCATATATTTT. It translates to CASSDSGPRNTIYF.

The chain combines TRBV6-5 with TRBJ2-4; TRBD1 agrees at 7 bases. J was trimmed by 5 bases and V by 5 bases; bases with no gene match: 6. CDR3 length equals 14 residues. Germline loops: CDR1 MNHEY, CDR2 SVGAGI. CDR3 nucleotides: TGTGCCAGCAGTCGCCGGGACAGACAAAACATTCAGTACTTC. Its translation: CASSRRDRQNIQYF.

The chain employs TRBV4-1 and TRBJ1-3; 9 nucleotides align to TRBD1. V lost 0 bases to trimming and J lost 0 bases; unmatched junction nucleotides: 6. The length of the CDR3 is 18 residues. The germline V gene encodes CDR1 MGHRA and CDR2 YSYEKL. Here the CDR3 reads CASSQDRRDRASGNTIYF. CDR3 sequence (DNA): TGCGCCAGCAGCCAAGATAGGCGGGACAGGGCCTCTGGAAACACCATATATTTT.

This clone came up once. The CDR3 is CASSWDSGNTIYF. In DNA, the CDR3 is TGTGCCAGTAGTTGGGACTCTGGAAACACCATATATTTT. The chain joins TRBV19 to TRBJ1-3, with D unresolved. The germline V gene has CDR1 LNHDA and CDR2 SQIVND (reference sequence). V was pared by 5 bases and J by 0 bases, with 5 bases between. CDR3 length: 13 amino acids.

The chain combines TRBV19 with TRBJ1-2; 7 bases agree with TRBD1. With V trimmed by 1 base and J by 4 bases, 3 bases remained unmatched. Germline V gene sequence: CDR1 LNHDA, CDR2 SQIVND (reference sequence). This CDR3 region has 14 residues. The CDR3 loop is CASSIGQGGYGYTF. For the CDR3, the DNA is TGTGCCAGTAGTATAGGACAGGGCGGCTATGGCTACACCTTC.

The chain recombines TRBV15 with TRBJ1-5; D uncertain. With 0 bases removed from V and 3 bases from J, the gap between germline ends came to 12 bases. The CDR3 has 16 amino acids. Germline CDR1 reads LNHNV; CDR2 reads YYDKDF (reference sequence). CDR3 in DNA: TGTGCCACCAGCAGAGATCCACGCGGAAACAATCAGCCCCAGCATTTT. It is translated as CATSRDPRGNNQPQHF.